The clone carrying this T cell receptor beta chain was seen many times. The antigen remains unidentified. V was clipped by 1 base and J by 4 bases, with 8 bases between them. The germline V gene has CDR1 LGHDT and CDR2 YNNKEL (reference sequence). The CDR3 consists of 13 residues. The data were taken from a study of T cells after yellow fever vaccination. Study in general: Fractions of low cell number were prepared using SMART-Seq v4 Ultra Low Input.

Study results and caveats: Re-detected after boosting: most primary clones, more than 95% of CD4 and about 85% of CD8. Though weaker, the secondary response peaked faster, on day 5 versus 15.

One entry per CDR3 protein results from TCRdb running MiXCR on the 5' RACE reads. The top ten clones hold about 20% of a sample with 250,000 or so distinct CDR3 sequences, more than 3.5% of them seen once. The chain carries TRBV3-1 and TRBJ2-7; D unclear. The specimen comprised PBMCs, sampled 15 days after the yellow fever booster vaccination. This TCR was sampled from a man aged 18 to 30 who received the YFV17D yellow fever vaccine. The CDR3 loop is CASSQGLGYEQYF. CDR3 nucleotides: TGTGCCAGCAGCCAAGGGCTAGGGTACGAGCAGTACTTC.